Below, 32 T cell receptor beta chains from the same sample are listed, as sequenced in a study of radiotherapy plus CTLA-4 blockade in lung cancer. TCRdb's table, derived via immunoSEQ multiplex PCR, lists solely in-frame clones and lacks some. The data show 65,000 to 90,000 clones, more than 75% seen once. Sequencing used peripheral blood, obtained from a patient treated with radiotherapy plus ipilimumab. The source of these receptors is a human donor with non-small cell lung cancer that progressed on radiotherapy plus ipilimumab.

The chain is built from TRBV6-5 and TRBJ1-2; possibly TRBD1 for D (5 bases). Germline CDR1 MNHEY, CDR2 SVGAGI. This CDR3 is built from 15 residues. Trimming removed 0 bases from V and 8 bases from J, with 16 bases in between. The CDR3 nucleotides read TGTGCCAGCAGTTACTCGAGCAGGGCCCCTCGGGGCTACACCTTC. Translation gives CASSYSSRAPRGYTF.

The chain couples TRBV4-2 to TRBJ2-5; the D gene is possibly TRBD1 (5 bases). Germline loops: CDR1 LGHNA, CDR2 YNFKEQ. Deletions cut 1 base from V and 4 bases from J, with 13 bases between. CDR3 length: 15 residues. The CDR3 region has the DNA TGTGCCAGCAGCCAAGTGGACATGCGGAGAGAGACCCAGTACTTC. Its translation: CASSQVDMRRETQYF.

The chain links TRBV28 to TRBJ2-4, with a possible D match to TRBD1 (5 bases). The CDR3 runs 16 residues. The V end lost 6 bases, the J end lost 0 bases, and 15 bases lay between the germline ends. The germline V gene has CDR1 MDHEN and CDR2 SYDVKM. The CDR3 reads CASSRYDSLAKNIQYF. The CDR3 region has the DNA TGTGCCAGCAGCCGTTACGACAGTCTAGCCAAAAACATTCAGTACTTC.

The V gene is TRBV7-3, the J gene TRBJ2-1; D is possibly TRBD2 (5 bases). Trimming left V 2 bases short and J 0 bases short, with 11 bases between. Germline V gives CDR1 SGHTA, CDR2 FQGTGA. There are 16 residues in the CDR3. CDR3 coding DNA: TGTGCCAGCAGCTTAGTACTAGATTCCTCCTACAATGAGCAGTTCTTC. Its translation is CASSLVLDSSYNEQFF.

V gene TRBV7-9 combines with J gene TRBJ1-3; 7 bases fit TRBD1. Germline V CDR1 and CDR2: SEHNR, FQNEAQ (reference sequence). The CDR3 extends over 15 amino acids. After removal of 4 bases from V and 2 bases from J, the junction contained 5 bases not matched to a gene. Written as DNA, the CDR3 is TGTGCCAGCAGCTCAAGACAGGGAGCTGGAAACACCATATATTTT. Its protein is CASSSRQGAGNTIYF.

CDR3 coding DNA: TGTGCCAGCAGCTCTGGCTCGCTTGAGGGCTACACCTTC. Protein: CASSSGSLEGYTF. This chain links TRBV7-9 with TRBJ1-2; D remains ambiguous. Germline V gives CDR1 SEHNR, CDR2 FQNEAQ (reference sequence). V dropped 4 bases and J dropped 8 bases, with 14 bases sitting between them. This CDR3 spans 13 amino acids.

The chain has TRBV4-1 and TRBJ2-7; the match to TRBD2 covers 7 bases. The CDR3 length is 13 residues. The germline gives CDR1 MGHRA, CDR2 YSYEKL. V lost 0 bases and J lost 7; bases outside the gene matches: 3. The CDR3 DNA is TGCGCCAGCAGCCAAGATCGGGGGGTGGAGCAGTACTTC. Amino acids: CASSQDRGVEQYF.

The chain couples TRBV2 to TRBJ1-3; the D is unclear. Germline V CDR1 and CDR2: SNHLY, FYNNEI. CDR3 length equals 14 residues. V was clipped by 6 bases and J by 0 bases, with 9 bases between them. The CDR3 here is CASREVSSGNTIYF. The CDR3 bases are TGTGCCAGCAGGGAGGTTAGCTCTGGAAACACCATATATTTT. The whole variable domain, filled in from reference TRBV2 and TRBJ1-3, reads EPEVTQTPSHQVTQMGQEVILRCVPISNHLYFYWYRQILGQKVEFLVSFYNNEISEKSEIFDDQFSVERPDGSNFTLKIRSTKLEDSAMYFCASREVSSGNTIYFGEGSWLTVV.

The CDR3 sequence: CASSRTGTNTEAFF. The CDR3 DNA is TGTGCCAGCAGCCGGACAGGGACGAACACTGAAGCTTTCTTT. The chain combines TRBV6-5 with TRBJ1-1; 8 positions match TRBD1. Germline trimming cut 6 bases from V and 1 base from J; bases unmatched to any gene: 4. Germline values: CDR1 MNHEY, CDR2 SVGAGI. This CDR3 is built from 14 residues.

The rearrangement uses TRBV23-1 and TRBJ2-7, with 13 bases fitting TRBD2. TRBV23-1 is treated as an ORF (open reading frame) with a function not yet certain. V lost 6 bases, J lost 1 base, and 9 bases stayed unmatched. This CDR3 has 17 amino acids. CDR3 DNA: TGCGCCAGCAGGCCAGGACTAGCGGGAGAGTTGTCCTACGAGCAGTACGTC. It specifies CASRPGLAGELSYEQYV.

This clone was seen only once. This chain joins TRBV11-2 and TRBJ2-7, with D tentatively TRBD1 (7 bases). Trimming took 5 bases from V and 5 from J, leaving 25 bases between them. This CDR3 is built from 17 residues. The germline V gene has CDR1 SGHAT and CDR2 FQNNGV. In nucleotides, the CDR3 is TGTGCCAGCAGCAGTAACAAGGGGGACAGAGGGAGGAACGAGCAGTACGTC. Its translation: CASSSNKGDRGRNEQYV.

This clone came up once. The CDR3 DNA is TGCGCCAGCAGTGAGGCAGGGGGAGATGAGACCCAGTACTTC. Translated, it gives CASSEAGGDETQYF. The J gene is TRBJ2-5, the V gene TRBV10-2; 7 positions agree with TRBD1. With V trimmed by 2 bases and J by 5 bases, 5 bases remained unmatched. This CDR3 region has 14 residues. Germline lookup yields CDR1 WSHSY and CDR2 SAAADI.

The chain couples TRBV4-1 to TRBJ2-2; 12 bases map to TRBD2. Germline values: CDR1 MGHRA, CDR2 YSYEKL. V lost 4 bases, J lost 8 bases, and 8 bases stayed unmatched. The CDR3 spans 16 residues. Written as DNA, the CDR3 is TGCGCCAGCAGCCGCGCTAGCGGGAGGGCAAGTGGGGAGCTGTTTTTT. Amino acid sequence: CASSRASGRASGELFF.

CDR3 loop: CASREGYEQFF. In DNA, the CDR3 is TGTGCCAGCAGAGAGGGTTATGAGCAGTTCTTC. The rearrangement joins TRBV2 to TRBJ2-1, with D possibly being TRBD2 (5 bases). Per the germline V gene, CDR1 is SNHLY and CDR2 is FYNNEI. The CDR3 covers 11 residues. Trimming cost V 6 bases and J 8 bases, with 8 bases left between them.

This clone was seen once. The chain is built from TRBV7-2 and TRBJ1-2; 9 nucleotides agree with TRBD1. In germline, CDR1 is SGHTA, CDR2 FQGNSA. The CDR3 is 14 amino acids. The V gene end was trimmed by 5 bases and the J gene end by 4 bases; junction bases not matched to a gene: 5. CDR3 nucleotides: TGTGCCAGCAGCAGTTCGACAGGGGGCTATGGCTACACCTTC. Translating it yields CASSSSTGGYGYTF. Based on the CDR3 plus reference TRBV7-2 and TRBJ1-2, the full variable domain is GAGVSQSPSNKVTEKGKDVELRCDPISGHTALYWYRQSLGQGLEFLIYFQGNSAPDKSGLPSDRFSAERTGGSVSTLTIQRTQQEDSAVYLCASSSSTGGYGYTFGSGTRLTVV.

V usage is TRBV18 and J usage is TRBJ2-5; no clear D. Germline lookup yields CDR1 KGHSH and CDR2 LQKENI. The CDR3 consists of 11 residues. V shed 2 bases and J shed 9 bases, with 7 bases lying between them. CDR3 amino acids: CASSPNEAQYF. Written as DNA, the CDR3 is TGTGCCAGCTCACCAAACGAGGCCCAGTACTTC.

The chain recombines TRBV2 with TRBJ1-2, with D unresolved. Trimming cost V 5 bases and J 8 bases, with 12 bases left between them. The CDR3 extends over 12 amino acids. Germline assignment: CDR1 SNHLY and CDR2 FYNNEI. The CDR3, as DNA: TGTGCCAGCAGTCGGAACGAGGGAGGCTACACCTTC. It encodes CASSRNEGGYTF.

The CDR3 DNA reads as TGTGCCAGCAGCCCTAGCGGTTACCAAGAGACCCAGTACTTC. Protein: CASSPSGYQETQYF. The chain joins TRBV6-5 to TRBJ2-5; TRBD2 matches at 7 bases. The CDR3 is 14 amino acids. V shed 6 bases, J shed 0 bases, and the junction held 4 bases outside the gene matches. Germline V gene data show CDR1 as MNHEY and CDR2 as SVGAGI.

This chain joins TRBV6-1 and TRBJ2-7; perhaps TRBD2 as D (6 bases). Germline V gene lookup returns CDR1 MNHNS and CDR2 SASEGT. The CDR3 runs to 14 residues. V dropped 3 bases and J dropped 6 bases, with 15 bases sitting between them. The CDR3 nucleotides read TGTGCCAGCAGTGATGGAGGGTTTCGTCGCGAGCAGTACTTC. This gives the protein CASSDGGFRREQYF.

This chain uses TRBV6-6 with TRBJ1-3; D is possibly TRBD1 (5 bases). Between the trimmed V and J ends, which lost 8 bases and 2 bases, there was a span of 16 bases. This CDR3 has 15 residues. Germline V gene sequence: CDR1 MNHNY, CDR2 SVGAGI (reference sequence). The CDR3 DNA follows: TGTGCCAGCCCCTACAGGAGCCTTACTGGAAACACCATATATTTT. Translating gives CASPYRSLTGNTIYF.

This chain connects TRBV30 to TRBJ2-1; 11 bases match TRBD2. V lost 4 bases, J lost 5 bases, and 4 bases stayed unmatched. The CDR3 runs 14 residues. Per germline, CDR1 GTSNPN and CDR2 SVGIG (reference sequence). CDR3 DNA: TGTGCCTGGAAGGGACTAGCGGAGAACAATGAGCAGTTCTTC. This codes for CAWKGLAENNEQFF.

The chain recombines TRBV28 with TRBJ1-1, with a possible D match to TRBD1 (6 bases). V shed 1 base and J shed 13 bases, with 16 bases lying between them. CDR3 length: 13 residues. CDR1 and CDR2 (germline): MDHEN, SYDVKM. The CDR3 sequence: CASSLSGQKSGFF. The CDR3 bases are TGTGCCAGCAGTTTATCTGGACAGAAGAGCGGTTTCTTT.

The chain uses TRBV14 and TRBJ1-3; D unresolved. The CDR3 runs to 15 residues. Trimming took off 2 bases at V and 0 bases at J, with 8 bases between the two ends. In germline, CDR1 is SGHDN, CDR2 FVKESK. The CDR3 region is CASSQNGFSGNTIYF. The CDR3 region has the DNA TGTGCCAGCAGCCAAAACGGATTCTCTGGAAACACCATATATTTT.

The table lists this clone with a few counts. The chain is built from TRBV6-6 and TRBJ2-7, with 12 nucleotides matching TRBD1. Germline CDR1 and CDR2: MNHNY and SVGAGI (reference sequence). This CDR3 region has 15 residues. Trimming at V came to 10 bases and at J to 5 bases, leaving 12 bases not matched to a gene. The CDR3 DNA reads TGTGCCACCGCGACCGGGACAGGGGGCTTCAACGAGCAGTACTTC. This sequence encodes CATATGTGGFNEQYF.

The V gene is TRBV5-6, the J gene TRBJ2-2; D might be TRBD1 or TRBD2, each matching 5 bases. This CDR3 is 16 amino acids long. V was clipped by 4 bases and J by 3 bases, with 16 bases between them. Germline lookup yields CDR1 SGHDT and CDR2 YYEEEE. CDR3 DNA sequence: TGTGCCAGCAGCCCGGGGCCGGAGGCGCACACCGGGGAGCTGTTTTTT. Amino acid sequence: CASSPGPEAHTGELFF.

The CDR3 sequence: CASSLPQGAGEKLFF. The CDR3 DNA sequence: TGTGCCAGCAGTTTACCGCAGGGGGCTGGTGAAAAACTGTTTTTT. This sequence joins TRBV28 and TRBJ1-4, with 8 positions matching TRBD1. This CDR3 has 15 amino acids. The V and J ends lost 2 bases and 7 bases, in that order; junction bases with no gene match: 6. Looked up from germline, CDR1 is MDHEN and CDR2 is SYDVKM. The full variable domain, completed using reference TRBV28 and TRBJ1-4, is DVKVTQSSRYLVKRTGEKVFLECVQDMDHENMFWYRQDPGLGLRLIYFSYDVKMKEKGDIPEGYSVSREKKERFSLILESASTNQTSMYLCASSLPQGAGEKLFFGSGTQLSVL.

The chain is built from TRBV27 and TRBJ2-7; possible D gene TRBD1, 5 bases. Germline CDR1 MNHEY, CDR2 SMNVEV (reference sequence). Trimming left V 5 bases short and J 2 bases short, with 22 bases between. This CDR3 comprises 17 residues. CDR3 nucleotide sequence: TGTGCCAGCAGTCCCCTAGTCGGTGTGGGGCGAACCTACGAGCAGTACTTC. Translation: CASSPLVGVGRTYEQYF.

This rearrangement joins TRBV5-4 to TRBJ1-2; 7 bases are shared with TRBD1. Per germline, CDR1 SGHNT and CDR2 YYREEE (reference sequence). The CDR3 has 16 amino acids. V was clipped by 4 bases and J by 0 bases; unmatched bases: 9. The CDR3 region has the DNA TGTGCCAGCAGCCCGACAGGGTCCACGGCTAACTATGGCTACACCTTC. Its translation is CASSPTGSTANYGYTF.

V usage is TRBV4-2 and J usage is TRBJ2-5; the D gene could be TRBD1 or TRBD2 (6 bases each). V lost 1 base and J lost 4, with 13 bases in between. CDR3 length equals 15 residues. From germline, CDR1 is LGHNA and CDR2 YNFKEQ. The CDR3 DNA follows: TGTGCCAGCAGCCAAGGAGGAGGGGGAAGAGAGACCCAGTACTTC. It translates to CASSQGGGGRETQYF.

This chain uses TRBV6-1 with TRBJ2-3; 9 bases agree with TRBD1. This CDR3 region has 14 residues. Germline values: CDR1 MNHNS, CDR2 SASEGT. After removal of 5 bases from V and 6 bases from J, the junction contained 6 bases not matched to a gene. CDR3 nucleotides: TGTGCCAGCAGTAACAGGGGGCCAACGGATACGCAGTATTTT. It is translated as CASSNRGPTDTQYF.

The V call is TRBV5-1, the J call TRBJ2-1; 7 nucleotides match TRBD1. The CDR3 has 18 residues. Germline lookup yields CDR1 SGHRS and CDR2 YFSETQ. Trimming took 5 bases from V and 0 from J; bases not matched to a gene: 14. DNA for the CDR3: TGCGCCAGCAGAACTCTAACAGGGGCAATCTACTCCTACAATGAGCAGTTCTTC. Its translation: CASRTLTGAIYSYNEQFF.

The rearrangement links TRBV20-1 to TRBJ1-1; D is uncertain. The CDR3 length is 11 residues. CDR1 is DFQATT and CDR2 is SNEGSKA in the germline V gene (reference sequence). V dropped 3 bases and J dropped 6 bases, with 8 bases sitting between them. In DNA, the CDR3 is TGCAGTGCTAGTAGGCGGGCTGAAGCTTTCTTT. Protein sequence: CSASRRAEAFF.